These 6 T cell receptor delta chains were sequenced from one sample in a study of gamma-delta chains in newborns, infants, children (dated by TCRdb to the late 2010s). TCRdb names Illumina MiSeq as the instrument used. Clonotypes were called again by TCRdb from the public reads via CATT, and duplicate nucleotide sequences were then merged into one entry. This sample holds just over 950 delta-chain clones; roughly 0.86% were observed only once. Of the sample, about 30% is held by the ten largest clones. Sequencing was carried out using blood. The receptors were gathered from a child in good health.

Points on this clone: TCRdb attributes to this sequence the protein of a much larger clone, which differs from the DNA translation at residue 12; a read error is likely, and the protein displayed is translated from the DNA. This chain's CDR3 is CACDTVGLGDRELIF. In DNA, the CDR3 is TGTGCCTGTGACACCGTGGGATTGGGGGATAGGGAACTCATCTTT. This sequence joins TRDV2 and TRDJ1; 9 nucleotides match TRDD3. J lost 9 bases, V lost 0 bases, and 10 bases had no gene match. Germline V CDR1 and CDR2: GEAIGNYY, EKD. The CDR3 covers 15 residues.

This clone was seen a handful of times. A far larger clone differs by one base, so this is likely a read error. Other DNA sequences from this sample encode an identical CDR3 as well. CDR3 in amino acids: CACDLPSTGGYAPSSWDTRQMFF. As DNA, the CDR3 is TGTGCCTGTGACCTACCAAGTACTGGGGGATACGCGCCGAGCTCCTGGGACACCCGACAGATGTTTTTC. This chain joins TRDV2 and TRDJ3; 13 bases are shared with TRDD3. Germline-derived CDR1 and CDR2 are GEAIGNYY and EKD. The length of the CDR3 is 23 residues. Losses at the gene ends were 3 bases for V and 0 bases for J; bases not matched to a gene: 16.

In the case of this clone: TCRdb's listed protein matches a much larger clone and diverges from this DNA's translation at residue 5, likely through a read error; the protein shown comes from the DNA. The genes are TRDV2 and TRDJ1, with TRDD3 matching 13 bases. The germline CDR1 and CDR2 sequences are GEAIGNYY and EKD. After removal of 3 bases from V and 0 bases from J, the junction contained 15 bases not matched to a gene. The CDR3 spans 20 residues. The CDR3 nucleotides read TGTGCCTGTGACGCCTTACTGGGGGATACGCAGTTAAAGAACACCGATAAACTCATCTTT. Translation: CACDALLGDTQLKNTDKLIF.

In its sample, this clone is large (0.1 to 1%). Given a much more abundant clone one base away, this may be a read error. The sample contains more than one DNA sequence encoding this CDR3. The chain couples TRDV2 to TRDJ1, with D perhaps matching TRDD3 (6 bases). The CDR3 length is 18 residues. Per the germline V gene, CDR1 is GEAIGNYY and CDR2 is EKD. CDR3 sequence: CACDTVGVVGVDTDKLIF. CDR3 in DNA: TGTGCCTGTGACACAGTAGGCGTGGTGGGGGTCGACACCGATAAACTCATCTTC.

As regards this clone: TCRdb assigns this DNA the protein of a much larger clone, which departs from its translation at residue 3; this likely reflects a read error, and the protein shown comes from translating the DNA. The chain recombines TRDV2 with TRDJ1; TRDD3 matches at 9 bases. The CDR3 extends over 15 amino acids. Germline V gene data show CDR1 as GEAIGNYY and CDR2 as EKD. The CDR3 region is CAYDTVGLGDRKLIF. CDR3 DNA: TGTGCCTATGACACCGTGGGATTGGGGGATAGGAAACTCATCTTT.

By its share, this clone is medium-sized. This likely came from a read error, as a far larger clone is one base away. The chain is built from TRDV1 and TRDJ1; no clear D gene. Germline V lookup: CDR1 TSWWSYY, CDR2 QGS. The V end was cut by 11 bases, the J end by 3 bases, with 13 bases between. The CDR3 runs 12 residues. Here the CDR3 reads CAMNAYADKLIF. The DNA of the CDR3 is TGTGCTATGAACGCGTACGCCGATAAACTCATCTTT.